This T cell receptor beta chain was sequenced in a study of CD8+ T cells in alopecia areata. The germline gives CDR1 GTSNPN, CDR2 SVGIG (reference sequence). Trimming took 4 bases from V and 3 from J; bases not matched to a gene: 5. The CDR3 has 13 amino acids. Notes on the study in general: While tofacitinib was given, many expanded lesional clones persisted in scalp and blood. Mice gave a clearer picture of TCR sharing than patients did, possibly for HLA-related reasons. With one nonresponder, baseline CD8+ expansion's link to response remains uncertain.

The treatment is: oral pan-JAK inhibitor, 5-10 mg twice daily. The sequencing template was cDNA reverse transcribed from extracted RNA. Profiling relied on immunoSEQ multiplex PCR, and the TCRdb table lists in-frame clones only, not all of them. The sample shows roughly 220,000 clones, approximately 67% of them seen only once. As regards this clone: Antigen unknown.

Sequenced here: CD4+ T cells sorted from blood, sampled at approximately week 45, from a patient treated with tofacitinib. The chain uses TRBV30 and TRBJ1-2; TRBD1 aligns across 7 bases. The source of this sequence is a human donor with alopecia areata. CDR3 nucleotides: TGTGCCTGGACCCGTGACAGGGACTATGGCTACACCTTC. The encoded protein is CAWTRDRDYGYTF.